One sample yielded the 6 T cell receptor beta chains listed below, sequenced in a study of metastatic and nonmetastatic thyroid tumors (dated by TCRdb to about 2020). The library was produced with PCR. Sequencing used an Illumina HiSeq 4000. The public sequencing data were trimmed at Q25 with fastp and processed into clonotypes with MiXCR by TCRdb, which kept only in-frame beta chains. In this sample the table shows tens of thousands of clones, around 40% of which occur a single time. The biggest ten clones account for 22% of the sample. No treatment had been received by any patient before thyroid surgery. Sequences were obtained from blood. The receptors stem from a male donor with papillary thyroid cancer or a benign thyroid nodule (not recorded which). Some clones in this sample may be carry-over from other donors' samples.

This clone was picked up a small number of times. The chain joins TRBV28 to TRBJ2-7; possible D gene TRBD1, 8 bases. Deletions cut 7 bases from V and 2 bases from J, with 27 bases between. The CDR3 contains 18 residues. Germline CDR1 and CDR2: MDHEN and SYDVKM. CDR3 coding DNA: TGTGCCAGCAACCTACAGTCCCGGACAGGGACTAATCCCTACGAGCAGTACTTC. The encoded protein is CASNLQSRTGTNPYEQYF.

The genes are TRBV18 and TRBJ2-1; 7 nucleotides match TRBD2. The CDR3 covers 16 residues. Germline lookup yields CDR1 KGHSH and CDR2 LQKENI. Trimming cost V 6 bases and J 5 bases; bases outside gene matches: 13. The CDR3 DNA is TGTGCCAGCTCCTTACTAGCGTCTATCGATCACAATGAGCAGTTCTTC. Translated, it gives CASSLLASIDHNEQFF.

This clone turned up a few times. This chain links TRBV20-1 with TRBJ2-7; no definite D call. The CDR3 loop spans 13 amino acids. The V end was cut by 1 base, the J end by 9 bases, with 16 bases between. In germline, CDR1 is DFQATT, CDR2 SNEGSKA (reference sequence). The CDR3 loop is CSARAFDQTAQYF. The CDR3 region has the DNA TGCAGTGCTAGAGCCTTTGACCAAACGGCGCAGTACTTC.

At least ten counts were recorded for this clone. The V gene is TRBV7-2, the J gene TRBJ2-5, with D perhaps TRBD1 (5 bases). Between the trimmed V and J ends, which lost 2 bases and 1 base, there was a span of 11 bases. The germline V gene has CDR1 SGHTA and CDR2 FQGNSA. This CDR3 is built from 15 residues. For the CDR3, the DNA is TGTGCCAGCAGCTTACAGGGTATTAGCCAAGAGACCCAGTACTTC. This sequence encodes CASSLQGISQETQYF.

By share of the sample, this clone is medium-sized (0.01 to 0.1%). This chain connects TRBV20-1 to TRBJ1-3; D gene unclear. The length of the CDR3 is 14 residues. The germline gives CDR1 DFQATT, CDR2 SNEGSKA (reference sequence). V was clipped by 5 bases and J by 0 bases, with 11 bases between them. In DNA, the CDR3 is TGCAGTGCTCTTAATCTTAACTCTGGAAACACCATATATTTT. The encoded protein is CSALNLNSGNTIYF.

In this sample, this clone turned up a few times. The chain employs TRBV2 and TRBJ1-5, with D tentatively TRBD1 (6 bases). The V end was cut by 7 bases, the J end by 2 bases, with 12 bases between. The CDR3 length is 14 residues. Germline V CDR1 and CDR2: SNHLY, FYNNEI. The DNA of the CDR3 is TGTGCCAGCAAAGGGGGAGGCGGCAATCAGCCCCAGCATTTT. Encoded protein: CASKGGGGNQPQHF.